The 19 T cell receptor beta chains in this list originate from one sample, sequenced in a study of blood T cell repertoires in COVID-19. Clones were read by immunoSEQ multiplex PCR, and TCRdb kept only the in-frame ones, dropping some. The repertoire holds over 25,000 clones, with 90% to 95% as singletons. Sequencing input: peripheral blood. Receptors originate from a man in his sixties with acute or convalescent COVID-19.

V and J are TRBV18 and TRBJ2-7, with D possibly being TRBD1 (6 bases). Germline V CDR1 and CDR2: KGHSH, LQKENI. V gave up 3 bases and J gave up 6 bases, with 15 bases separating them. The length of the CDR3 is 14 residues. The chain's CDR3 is CASSPQGRVGEQYF. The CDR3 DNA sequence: TGTGCCAGCTCACCTCAGGGGCGAGTAGGCGAGCAGTACTTC.

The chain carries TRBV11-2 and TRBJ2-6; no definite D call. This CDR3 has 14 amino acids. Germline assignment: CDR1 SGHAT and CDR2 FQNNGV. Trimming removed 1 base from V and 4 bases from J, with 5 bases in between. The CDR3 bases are TGTGCCAGCAGCTTAGTGGCCGGGGCCAACGTCCTGACTTTC. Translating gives CASSLVAGANVLTF.

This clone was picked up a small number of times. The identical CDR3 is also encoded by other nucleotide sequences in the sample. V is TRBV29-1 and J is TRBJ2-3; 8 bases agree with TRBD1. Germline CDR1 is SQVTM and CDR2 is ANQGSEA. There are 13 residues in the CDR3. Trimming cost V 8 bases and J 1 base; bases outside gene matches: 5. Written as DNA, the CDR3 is TGCAGCTCTGGACAGGGTGGCACAGATACGCAGTATTTT. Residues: CSSGQGGTDTQYF.

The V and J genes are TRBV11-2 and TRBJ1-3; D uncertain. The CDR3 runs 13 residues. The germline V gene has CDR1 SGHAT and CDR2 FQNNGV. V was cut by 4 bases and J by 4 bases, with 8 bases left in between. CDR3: CASSSPEGNTIYF. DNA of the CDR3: TGTGCCAGCAGCTCCCCAGAAGGAAACACCATATATTTT. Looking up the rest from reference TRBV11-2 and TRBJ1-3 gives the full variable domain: EAGVAQSPRYKIIEKRQSVAFWCNPISGHATLYWYQQILGQGPKLLIQFQNNGVVDDSQLPKDRFSAERLKGVDSTLKIQPAKLEDSAVYLCASSSPEGNTIYFGEGSWLTVV.

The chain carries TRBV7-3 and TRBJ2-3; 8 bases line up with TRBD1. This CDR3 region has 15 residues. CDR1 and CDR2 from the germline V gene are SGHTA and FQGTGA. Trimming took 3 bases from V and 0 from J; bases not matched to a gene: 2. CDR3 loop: CASSLQGASTDTQYF. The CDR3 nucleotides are TGTGCCAGCAGCTTGCAGGGGGCCAGCACAGATACGCAGTATTTT.

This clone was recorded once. The DNA for the CDR3 is TGTGCCAGCAGTCCTGGACAGTTCAGGCATCAGCCCCAGCATTTT. Translation gives CASSPGQFRHQPQHF. J is TRBJ1-5 and V is TRBV28; possible D gene TRBD1, 6 bases. Between the trimmed V and J ends, which lost 5 bases and 5 bases, there was a span of 16 bases. The CDR3 totals 15 residues. Germline V gives CDR1 MDHEN, CDR2 SYDVKM.

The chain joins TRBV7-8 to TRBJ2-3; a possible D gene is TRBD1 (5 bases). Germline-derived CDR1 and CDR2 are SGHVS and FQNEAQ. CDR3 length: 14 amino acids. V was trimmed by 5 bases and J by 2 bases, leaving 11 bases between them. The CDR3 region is CASSPTGTTDTQYF. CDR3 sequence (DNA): TGTGCCAGCAGCCCCACAGGAACCACAGATACGCAGTATTTT.

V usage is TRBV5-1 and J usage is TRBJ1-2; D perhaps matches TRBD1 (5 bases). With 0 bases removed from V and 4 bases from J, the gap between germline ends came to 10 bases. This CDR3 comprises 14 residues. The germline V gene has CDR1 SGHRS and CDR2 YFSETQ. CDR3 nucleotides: TGCGCCAGCAGCTTGGCGGGGGTGAGCTATGGCTACACCTTC. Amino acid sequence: CASSLAGVSYGYTF.

The CDR3 DNA sequence: TGTGCCAGCAGCTCTTACAAGGGGCGTCTCGAGGCTGAAGCTTTCTTT. Amino acid sequence: CASSSYKGRLEAEAFF. The chain links TRBV5-4 to TRBJ1-1, with a weak D call TRBD1 (5 bases). Trimming removed 3 bases from V and 6 bases from J, with 21 bases in between. CDR3 length: 16 amino acids. Germline CDR1 is SGHNT and CDR2 is YYREEE (reference sequence).

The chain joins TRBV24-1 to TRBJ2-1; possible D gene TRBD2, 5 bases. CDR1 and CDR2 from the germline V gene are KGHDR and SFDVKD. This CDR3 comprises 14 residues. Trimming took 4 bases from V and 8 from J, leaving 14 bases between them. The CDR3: CATSENGNPDEQFF. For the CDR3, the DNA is TGTGCCACCAGTGAGAACGGGAACCCAGATGAGCAGTTCTTC.

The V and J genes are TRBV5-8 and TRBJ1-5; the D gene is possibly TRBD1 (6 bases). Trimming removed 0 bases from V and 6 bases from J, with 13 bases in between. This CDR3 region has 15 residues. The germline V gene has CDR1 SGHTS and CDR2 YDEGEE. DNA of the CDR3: TGTGCCAGCAGCTTGGGCACAGGGAGAACTCAGCCCCAGCATTTT. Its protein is CASSLGTGRTQPQHF.

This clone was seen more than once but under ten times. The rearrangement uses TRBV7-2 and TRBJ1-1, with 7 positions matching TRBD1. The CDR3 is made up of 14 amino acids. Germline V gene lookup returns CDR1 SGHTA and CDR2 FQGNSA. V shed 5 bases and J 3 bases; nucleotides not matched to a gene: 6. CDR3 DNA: TGTGCCAGCAGCCCAGACAGGGCGTACACTGAAGCTTTCTTT. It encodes CASSPDRAYTEAFF.

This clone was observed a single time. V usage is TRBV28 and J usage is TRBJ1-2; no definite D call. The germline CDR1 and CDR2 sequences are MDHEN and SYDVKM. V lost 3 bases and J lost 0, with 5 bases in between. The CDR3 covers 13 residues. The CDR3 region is CASSFQSNYGYTF. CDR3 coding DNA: TGTGCCAGCAGTTTTCAATCTAACTATGGCTACACCTTC.

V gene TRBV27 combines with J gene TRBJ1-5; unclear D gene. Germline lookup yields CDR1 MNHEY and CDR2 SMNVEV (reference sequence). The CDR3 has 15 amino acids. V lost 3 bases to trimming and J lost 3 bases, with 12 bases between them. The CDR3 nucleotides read TGTGCCAGCAGTTTCGGACTGGGCCTCAATCAGCCCCAGCATTTT. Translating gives CASSFGLGLNQPQHF.

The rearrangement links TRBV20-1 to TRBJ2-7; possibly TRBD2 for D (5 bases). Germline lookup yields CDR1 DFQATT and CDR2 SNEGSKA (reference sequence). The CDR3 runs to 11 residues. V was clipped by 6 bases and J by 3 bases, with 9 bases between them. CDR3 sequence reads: CSARRDYEQYV. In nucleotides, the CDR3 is TGCAGTGCACGCCGGGACTACGAGCAGTACGTC.

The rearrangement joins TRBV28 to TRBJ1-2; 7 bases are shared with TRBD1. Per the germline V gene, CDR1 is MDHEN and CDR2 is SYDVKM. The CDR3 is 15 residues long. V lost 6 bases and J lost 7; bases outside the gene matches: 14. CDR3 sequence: CASSDLGGAVFGYTF. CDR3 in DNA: TGTGCCAGCAGCGACCTAGGGGGCGCGGTCTTTGGCTACACCTTC.

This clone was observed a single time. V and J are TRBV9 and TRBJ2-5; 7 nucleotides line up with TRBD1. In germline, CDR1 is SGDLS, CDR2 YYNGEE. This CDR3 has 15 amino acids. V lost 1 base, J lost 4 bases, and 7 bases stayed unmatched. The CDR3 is CASSVSGGQLETQYF. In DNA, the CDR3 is TGTGCCAGCAGCGTATCAGGGGGACAGCTAGAGACCCAGTACTTC.

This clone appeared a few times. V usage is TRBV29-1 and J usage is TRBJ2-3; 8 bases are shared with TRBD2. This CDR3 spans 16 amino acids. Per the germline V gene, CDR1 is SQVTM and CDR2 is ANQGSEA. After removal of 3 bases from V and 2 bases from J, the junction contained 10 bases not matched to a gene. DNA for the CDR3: TGCAGCGTTGATGCGGAGGCGGGAGGACCCACAGATACGCAGTATTTT. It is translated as CSVDAEAGGPTDTQYF.

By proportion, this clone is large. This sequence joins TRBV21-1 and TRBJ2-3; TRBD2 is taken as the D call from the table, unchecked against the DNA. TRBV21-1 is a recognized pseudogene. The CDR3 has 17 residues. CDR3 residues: CASSSTGTSGNTDTQYF. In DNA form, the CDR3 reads TGTGCCAGCAGCTCAACCGGGACTAGCGGGAACACAGATACGCAGTATTTT.